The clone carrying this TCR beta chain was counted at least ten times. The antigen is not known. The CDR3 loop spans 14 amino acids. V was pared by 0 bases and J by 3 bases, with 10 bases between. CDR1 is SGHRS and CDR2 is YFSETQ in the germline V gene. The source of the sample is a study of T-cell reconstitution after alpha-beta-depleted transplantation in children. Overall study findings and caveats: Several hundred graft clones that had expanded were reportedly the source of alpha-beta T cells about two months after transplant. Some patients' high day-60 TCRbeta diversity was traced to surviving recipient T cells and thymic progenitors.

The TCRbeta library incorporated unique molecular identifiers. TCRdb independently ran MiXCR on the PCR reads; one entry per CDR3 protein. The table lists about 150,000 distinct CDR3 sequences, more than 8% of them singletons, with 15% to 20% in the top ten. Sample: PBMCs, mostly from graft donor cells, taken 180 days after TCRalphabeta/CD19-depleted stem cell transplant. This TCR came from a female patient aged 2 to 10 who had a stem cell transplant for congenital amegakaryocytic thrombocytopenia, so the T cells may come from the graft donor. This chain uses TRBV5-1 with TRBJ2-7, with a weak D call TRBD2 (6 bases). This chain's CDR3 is CASSLAGAGYEQYF. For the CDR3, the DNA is TGCGCCAGCAGCTTGGCGGGAGCTGGCTACGAGCAGTACTTC.